The 5 T cell receptor beta chains in this list originate from one sample, sequenced in a study of PD-1 blockade in mismatch repair-deficient tumors (dated by TCRdb to the late 2010s). Libraries were made using the immunoSEQ multiplex PCR assay. As stored in TCRdb, this immuneACCESS dataset retains in-frame rearrangements with V and J assigned. A fraction of the clones does not appear; measured against another copy, unresolved V genes explain less than half of the discrepancy, and the remainder lacks a known reason. The table for this sample lists about 13,000 clones; 80% to 90% of them were counted only once. 20% to 25% of the sample lies in the top ten. The time point label corresponds to: roughly ten-day in vitro stimulation with candidate neoantigen peptide 4. Antigen specificity for these receptors is unknown. The sample in question was cells cultured in vitro, obtained from a patient treated with pembrolizumab. The receptors originated from an adult with mismatch repair-deficient cancer.

The chain combines TRBV19 with TRBJ2-5; TRBD1 might be the D (6 bases). Germline loops: CDR1 LNHDA, CDR2 SQIVND (reference sequence). The CDR3 is made up of 15 amino acids. V lost 5 bases to trimming and J lost 4 bases, with 17 bases between them. CDR3 coding DNA: TGTGCCAGTAGTGGAAACAGGGTCGGCCGAGAGACCCAGTACTTC. This translates into CASSGNRVGRETQYF.

This chain connects TRBV19 to TRBJ2-7; D is unclear. Per germline, CDR1 LNHDA and CDR2 SQIVND (reference sequence). This CDR3 spans 13 amino acids. V was cut by 2 bases and J by 5 bases, with 10 bases left in between. The CDR3 here is CASSISLVNEQYF. The CDR3 bases are TGTGCCAGTAGTATATCGTTGGTTAACGAGCAGTACTTC.

This clone is labeled as medium-sized. This sequence joins TRBV30 and TRBJ1-2; 10 bases agree with TRBD1. Germline V gene lookup returns CDR1 GTSNPN and CDR2 SVGIG (reference sequence). The CDR3 contains 15 residues. V gave up 2 bases and J gave up 5 bases; unmatched junction bases: 8. CDR3 nucleotides: TGTGCCTGGAGTATCGGACAGGGGGAGTATTATGGCTACACCTTC. Its protein product is CAWSIGQGEYYGYTF.

In DNA, the CDR3 is TGCGCCAGCAGCTTGCAGAATTCCTACGAGCAGTACTTC. Encoded protein: CASSLQNSYEQYF. This chain joins TRBV5-1 and TRBJ2-7; D gene unclear. There are 13 residues in the CDR3. The ends were cut back, 1 base at V and 1 base at J, with 6 bases in the middle. Germline V gene sequence: CDR1 SGHRS, CDR2 YFSETQ.

This clone was observed a handful of times. The chain has TRBV10-3 and TRBJ2-2, with no clear D. The CDR3 contains 12 residues. Germline CDR1 is ENHRY and CDR2 is SYGVKD. Trimming took off 0 bases at V and 6 bases at J, with 2 bases between the two ends. CDR3 protein: CAISESPGELFF. For the CDR3, the DNA is TGTGCCATCAGTGAGTCGCCCGGGGAGCTGTTTTTT.